These 21 T cell receptor beta chains came from one sample sequenced in a study of T-cell memory formation after mild COVID-19. TCRdb reanalysed the 5' RACE reads using MiXCR and keeps one entry per CDR3 protein. Of 500,000 to 600,000 distinct CDR3 sequences listed, 18% are singletons. The material sequenced was PBMCs or a T cell subset sorted from them (not recorded which). The receptors stem from an adult woman who had mild COVID-19 (a few samples of this study predate the infection). Cell type and time point are not known.

The gene calls are TRBV24-1 and TRBJ1-5; D remains unclear. Trimming took off 9 bases at V and 1 base at J, with 9 bases between the two ends. Looked up from germline, CDR1 is KGHDR and CDR2 is SFDVKD. This CDR3 contains 13 residues. This CDR3 is CATRAGSNQPQHF. CDR3 sequence (DNA): TGTGCCACCCGCGCCGGAAGCAATCAGCCCCAGCATTTT.

This clonotype was detected a few times. This rearrangement joins TRBV2 to TRBJ2-3; 11 bases match TRBD2. Germline-derived CDR1 and CDR2 are SNHLY and FYNNEI. J gave up 2 bases and V 6 bases, and 4 bases lay outside the gene matches. The CDR3 sequence is 15 residues long. The chain's CDR3 is CASRTSGTATDTQYF. Written as DNA, the CDR3 is TGTGCCAGCAGGACTAGCGGGACCGCCACAGATACGCAGTATTTT.

This sequence joins TRBV15 and TRBJ2-2; a weak D match, TRBD2 (6 bases). From germline, CDR1 is LNHNV and CDR2 YYDKDF (reference sequence). V lost 0 bases, J lost 1 base, and 9 bases lay in between. This CDR3 spans 16 amino acids. CDR3 DNA: TGTGCCACCAGCAGAGATAGCGGACAGAACACCGGGGAGCTGTTTTTT. Protein product: CATSRDSGQNTGELFF.

V usage is TRBV12-3 or TRBV12-4 and J usage is TRBJ2-3, with TRBD2 matching over 11 bases. The CDR3 length is 17 residues. V was pared by 2 bases and J by 1 base, with 5 bases of the junction left unmatched. The CDR3 DNA follows: TGTGCCAGCAGTTTACCCTCGGGACTAGCGGGCACAGATACGCAGTATTTT. Its protein is CASSLPSGLAGTDTQYF.

The rearrangement links TRBV3-1 to TRBJ2-3, with 10 bases lining up with TRBD2. The CDR3 is 18 amino acids. Germline loops: CDR1 LGHDT, CDR2 YNNKEL (reference sequence). V trimming: 4 bases; J trimming: 4 bases; junction bases outside the gene matches: 14. The CDR3 here is CASSRRAPGLAPPDTQYF. The CDR3 DNA follows: TGTGCCAGCAGCCGAAGAGCGCCGGGACTAGCGCCCCCAGATACGCAGTATTTT.

The chain recombines TRBV29-1 with TRBJ2-2; the match to TRBD1 covers 9 bases. Germline CDR1 SQVTM, CDR2 ANQGSEA. Trimming cost V 4 bases and J 0 bases; bases outside gene matches: 3. The CDR3 consists of 15 residues. The CDR3 loop is CSVGGQGANTGELFF. The DNA for the CDR3 is TGCAGCGTTGGGGGACAGGGCGCGAACACCGGGGAGCTGTTTTTT.

This clonotype has a handful of counts. This chain uses TRBV20-1 with TRBJ2-7; D is undetermined. Trimming removed 5 bases at V and 3 bases at J, with 8 bases between. Germline V gene sequence: CDR1 DFQATT, CDR2 SNEGSKA (reference sequence). The CDR3 contains 11 residues. The CDR3 protein is CSALSLYEQYF. Here the CDR3 DNA reads TGCAGTGCTCTGTCCCTCTACGAGCAGTACTTC.

The V and J genes are TRBV12-3 or TRBV12-4 and TRBJ2-7, with 10 nucleotides matching TRBD1. V dropped 6 bases and J dropped 5; count of bases not matched to a gene: 10. CDR3 length: 15 amino acids. CDR3 loop: CASSPAGQGSHEQYF. CDR3 nucleotides: TGTGCCAGCAGCCCGGCGGGACAGGGGAGCCACGAGCAGTACTTC.

This clonotype was picked up many times. The gene calls are TRBV25-1 and TRBJ2-3; 7 bases fit TRBD2. There are 14 residues in the CDR3. J gave up 1 base and V 2 bases, and 0 bases lay outside the gene matches. In germline, CDR1 is MGHDK, CDR2 SYGVNS. The CDR3: CASSEAGGTDTQYF. The DNA for the CDR3 is TGTGCCAGCAGTGAAGCGGGAGGCACAGATACGCAGTATTTT.

In nucleotides, the CDR3 is TGTGCCAGCAGCCGGACTAGCGGGAACGTTCGAACAGATACGCAGTATTTT. Translation: CASSRTSGNVRTDTQYF. The chain uses TRBV3-1 and TRBJ2-3; TRBD2 aligns across 12 bases. Germline CDR1 is LGHDT and CDR2 is YNNKEL (reference sequence). This CDR3 is built from 17 residues. After removal of 4 bases from V and 3 bases from J, the junction contained 8 bases not matched to a gene.

Only a few counts were recorded for this clonotype. This chain links TRBV29-1 with TRBJ2-2, with 7 bases matching TRBD2. V lost 4 bases and J lost 1; bases outside the gene matches: 6. The CDR3 consists of 15 residues. CDR1 SQVTM and CDR2 ANQGSEA come from the germline V gene. CDR3 in DNA: TGCAGCGTTGCCCTTAGCGGGCTGAACACCGGGGAGCTGTTTTTT. Its translation: CSVALSGLNTGELFF.

This clonotype appeared a few times. The chain links TRBV19 to TRBJ2-1; 11 nucleotides match TRBD1. The CDR3 has 16 residues. Germline-derived CDR1 and CDR2 are LNHDA and SQIVND (reference sequence). The J segment lost 2 bases and the V segment lost 5 bases, leaving 5 bases of the junction unmatched. CDR3 DNA: TGTGCCAGTAGTTCGCCGGGACAGGGGGCCTACAATGAGCAGTTCTTC. Translated: CASSSPGQGAYNEQFF.

This clonotype was seen repeatedly, ten times or more. The J gene is TRBJ1-1, the V gene TRBV4-2, with D possibly being TRBD1 (6 bases). Germline V gives CDR1 LGHNA, CDR2 YNFKEQ. Trimming took 4 bases from V and 0 from J, leaving 15 bases between them. The CDR3 has 16 residues. The CDR3 DNA reads as TGTGCCAGCAGCCTAGGGGGGGGCCTGATGAACACTGAAGCTTTCTTT. Translation gives CASSLGGGLMNTEAFF.

The chain combines TRBV12-3 or TRBV12-4 with TRBJ2-2; D is perhaps TRBD2 (5 bases). The length of the CDR3 is 21 residues. V was clipped by 3 bases and J by 1 base, with 27 bases between them. This CDR3 is CASSFRIGSMRFGLNTGELFF. The CDR3 coding sequence is TGTGCCAGCAGTTTTAGGATAGGGAGTATGCGGTTCGGATTGAACACCGGGGAGCTGTTTTTT.

The sample holds a few counts of this clonotype. This chain uses TRBV6-2 or TRBV6-3 with TRBJ2-7, with TRBD2 identical over 8 bases. The germline CDR1 and CDR2 sequences are MNHEY and SVGEGT. V was clipped by 0 bases and J by 5 bases; unmatched bases: 3. The CDR3 length is 14 residues. In nucleotides, the CDR3 is TGTGCCAGCAGTTACTCGATAGCGGGGAACGAGCAGTACTTC. Encoded protein: CASSYSIAGNEQYF.

The table lists this clonotype with a few counts. The gene calls are TRBV11-3 and TRBJ2-5, with 7 bases lining up with TRBD2. Germline V CDR1 and CDR2: SGHNT, YENEEA. V was pared by 5 bases and J by 2 bases, with 11 bases of the junction left unmatched. This CDR3 is built from 16 residues. CDR3 in DNA: TGTGCCAGCAGCCCATGGGCGGGAGAGGGACAAGAGACCCAGTACTTC. This translates into CASSPWAGEGQETQYF.

This clonotype was seen a few times. The chain recombines TRBV25-1 with TRBJ1-1; D unclear. V was trimmed by 1 base and J by 1 base, leaving 10 bases between them. Germline lookup yields CDR1 MGHDK and CDR2 SYGVNS. The length of the CDR3 is 15 residues. CDR3 loop: CASSESLRTNTEAFF. The CDR3 DNA follows: TGTGCCAGCAGTGAATCCTTACGAACGAACACTGAAGCTTTCTTT.

The chain recombines TRBV24-1 with TRBJ2-2; maybe TRBD2 (6 bases). Trimming pared 8 bases from V and 1 base from J, leaving 10 bases between. The CDR3 totals 14 residues. Germline V CDR1 and CDR2: KGHDR, SFDVKD. Written as DNA, the CDR3 is TGTGCCACCATGGCTAGCGTGAACACCGGGGAGCTGTTTTTT. Translation: CATMASVNTGELFF.

This clonotype was picked up many times. The genes are TRBV7-2 and TRBJ2-3; unclear D gene. V lost 5 bases to trimming and J lost 0 bases, with 12 bases between them. Germline assignment: CDR1 SGHTA and CDR2 FQGNSA. The CDR3 totals 15 residues. The DNA for the CDR3 is TGTGCCAGCAGCCCGCAGGCCCGTAGCACAGATACGCAGTATTTT. Its translation: CASSPQARSTDTQYF.

The chain couples TRBV4-1 to TRBJ2-1, with TRBD2 identical over 8 bases. This CDR3 region has 13 residues. V gave up 7 bases and J gave up 8 bases; unmatched junction bases: 7. CDR1 is MGHRA, CDR2 YSYEKL, per germline. Written as DNA, the CDR3 is TGCGCCAGCACTCCGGGGGGGGCAGATGAGCAGTTCTTC. It encodes CASTPGGADEQFF.

There are a few counts of this clonotype. This sequence joins TRBV12-3 or TRBV12-4 and TRBJ2-5; D possibly corresponds to TRBD2 (5 bases). The CDR3 spans 14 residues. Trimming took 2 bases from V and 5 from J, leaving 12 bases between them. The CDR3 here is CASSLSGVVETQYF. DNA of the CDR3: TGTGCCAGCAGTTTATCCGGGGTCGTGGAGACCCAGTACTTC.